These 23 T cell receptor beta chains share one sample of origin, sequenced in a study of regulatory T cells in long-lasting Graves disease. Arm-PCR of CDR3 regions with iRepertoire HTBI primers generated TCR beta libraries. TCRdb itself ran the multiplex PCR reads through MiXCR, one entry per CDR3 protein. This table has hundreds of thousands of distinct CDR3 sequences, about 20% appearing once. Time point specified: persistent/refractory GD, antithyroid drugs over 5 years with positive TRAb. There was RNA extracted from PBMCs, and the TCR library was made from it. The sample consisted of peripheral blood mononuclear cells (PBMCs), taken when the disease was refractory, from a patient treated with antithyroid drugs. The receptors shown here come from a female donor with Graves disease.

This clonotype has only a few counts. The chain has TRBV12-3 or TRBV12-4 and TRBJ2-3, with TRBD2 identical over 11 bases. The CDR3 spans 16 residues. Losses at the gene ends were 3 bases for V and 3 bases for J; bases not matched to a gene: 5. CDR3 sequence (DNA): TGTGCCAGCAGTTTTAGCGGGGGGGCCGGAACAGATACGCAGTATTTT. It codes for CASSFSGGAGTDTQYF.

This clonotype was found a few times. J is TRBJ2-5 and V is TRBV5-5, with D possibly TRBD1 on 6 matching bases. Germline CDR1 is SGHKS and CDR2 is YYEKEE (reference sequence). The length of the CDR3 is 15 residues. The V end was cut by 1 base, the J end by 6 bases, with 16 bases between. CDR3 nucleotide sequence: TGTGCCAGCAGCTTGTATGGGACCAGGGGAAAGACCCAGTACTTC. Translation gives CASSLYGTRGKTQYF.

Regarding this clonotype: Germline and junction disagree at one end, which may indicate a read error. This chain uses TRBV5-1 with TRBJ1-4; D may be TRBD1 (5 bases). The germline CDR1 and CDR2 sequences are SGHRS and YFSETQ. The CDR3 contains 15 residues. In nucleotides, the CDR3 is TGCGCCAGCGGCTTGGGGGGGACCACTAATGAAAAACTGTTTTTT. It encodes CASGLGGTTNEKLFF. Drawing the rest from reference TRBV5-1 and TRBJ1-4, the complete variable domain is KAGVTQTPRYLIKTRGQQVTLSCSPISGHRSVSWYQQTPGQGLQFLFEYFSETQRNKGNFPGRFSGRQFSNSRSEMNVSTLELGDSALYLCASGLGGTTNEKLFFGSGTQLSVL.

This clonotype was counted ten times or more. The chain recombines TRBV29-1 with TRBJ2-7, with TRBD2 matching 10 bases. CDR1 is SQVTM, CDR2 ANQGSEA, per germline. Losses at the gene ends were 7 bases for V and 7 bases for J; bases not matched to a gene: 10. CDR3 length: 13 residues. The CDR3 loop is CSARTSGLGEQYF. As DNA, the CDR3 is TGCAGCGCTCGGACTAGCGGTCTGGGGGAGCAGTACTTC.

In regard to this clonotype: The junction departs from germline at one end; a sequencing error may be responsible. The gene calls are TRBV6-2 or TRBV6-3 and TRBJ1-6; D call uncertain. Germline V gene sequence: CDR1 MNHEY, CDR2 SVGEGT. This CDR3 contains 11 residues. DNA of the CDR3: TGTGCCAGCAGTCCAGATTCACCCCCCCACTTT. It translates to CASSPDSPPHF.

The sample holds many counts of this clonotype. This sequence joins TRBV11-2 and TRBJ2-5, with 9 bases fitting TRBD1. Trimming took 1 base from V and 1 from J; bases not matched to a gene: 4. The CDR3 spans 16 residues. The germline gives CDR1 SGHAT, CDR2 FQNNGV. CDR3 sequence (DNA): TGTGCCAGCAGCTTAGGGGACAGGGCCCTCCAAGAGACCCAGTACTTC. Translated, it gives CASSLGDRALQETQYF.

In this sample, this clonotype turned up once. This rearrangement joins TRBV5-1 to TRBJ2-7; 8 bases line up with TRBD1. From germline, CDR1 is SGHRS and CDR2 YFSETQ. The CDR3 is 15 residues long. With 5 bases clipped from V and 1 base from J, the junction kept 8 bases outside the gene matches. CDR3 sequence reads: CASREGQAISYEQYF. The CDR3 region has the DNA TGCGCCAGCAGAGAGGGACAGGCCATTTCCTACGAGCAGTACTTC.

This clonotype came up a few times. The V and J genes are TRBV7-3 and TRBJ1-3; D remains ambiguous. CDR3 length equals 15 residues. Trimming stripped 0 bases from V and 0 bases from J, with 6 bases between. The V gene's germline CDR1 is SGHTA and CDR2 FQGTGA. This CDR3 reads CASSLTGVSGNTIYF. The CDR3 nucleotides read TGTGCCAGCAGCTTAACAGGTGTCTCTGGAAACACCATATATTTT.

The gene calls are TRBV19 and TRBJ1-5, with a weak D call TRBD1 (6 bases). Trimming cost V 3 bases and J 4 bases, with 10 bases left between them. CDR1 and CDR2 (germline): LNHDA, SQIVND (reference sequence). The CDR3 contains 14 residues. CDR3 in amino acids: CASSITTGNQPQHF. The CDR3 nucleotides read TGTGCCAGTAGTATTACGACAGGAAATCAGCCCCAGCATTTT.

This clonotype showed up many times. The rearrangement uses TRBV5-1 and TRBJ2-7; D uncertain. This CDR3 has 16 residues. Germline V gives CDR1 SGHRS, CDR2 YFSETQ. V was pared by 0 bases and J by 0 bases, with 13 bases between. CDR3 DNA sequence: TGCGCCAGCAGCTTGGGTGACCGCTCCTCCTCCTACGAGCAGTACTTC. Protein sequence: CASSLGDRSSSYEQYF.

This clonotype was counted only a few times. The V gene is TRBV6-5, the J gene TRBJ1-2; the D is unclear. The V end was cut by 2 bases, the J end by 8 bases, with 15 bases between. This CDR3 is built from 14 residues. The germline V gene encodes CDR1 MNHEY and CDR2 SVGAGI. In DNA, the CDR3 is TGTGCCAGCAGTTACGAAGAAACGGGTCTGGGCTACACCTTC. It translates to CASSYEETGLGYTF.

The chain is built from TRBV10-3 and TRBJ2-5; D gene ambiguous. Between the trimmed V and J ends, which lost 3 bases and 1 base, there was a span of 15 bases. The CDR3 extends over 16 amino acids. Germline lookup yields CDR1 ENHRY and CDR2 SYGVKD. The CDR3 loop is CAISELWGHTQETQYF. Here the CDR3 DNA reads TGTGCCATCAGTGAACTTTGGGGTCATACCCAAGAGACCCAGTACTTC.

The chain links TRBV7-3 to TRBJ2-1; 8 bases line up with TRBD2. Germline CDR1 is SGHTA and CDR2 is FQGTGA. Losses at the gene ends were 4 bases for V and 3 bases for J; bases not matched to a gene: 8. CDR3 size: 16 residues. The CDR3 coding sequence is TGTGCCAGCAGCTCCACCGGGACTAGGGACTACAATGAGCAGTTCTTC. It yields the protein CASSSTGTRDYNEQFF.

The sample holds many counts of this clonotype. The chain uses TRBV2 and TRBJ1-5, with D uncertain. V was clipped by 4 bases and J by 0 bases, with 10 bases between them. The CDR3 sequence is 15 residues long. Germline V gene lookup returns CDR1 SNHLY and CDR2 FYNNEI. As DNA, the CDR3 is TGTGCCAGCAGTGTCCAGCTCTATAGCAATCAGCCCCAGCATTTT. This translates into CASSVQLYSNQPQHF.

This clonotype was detected a few times. The chain is built from TRBV4-1 and TRBJ2-5; D is ambiguous. The CDR3 extends over 13 amino acids. Per germline, CDR1 MGHRA and CDR2 YSYEKL. Trimming pared 2 bases from V and 2 bases from J, leaving 6 bases between. DNA of the CDR3: TGCGCCAGCAGCCAATGGAATCAAGAGACCCAGTACTTC. Residues: CASSQWNQETQYF.

Worth noting for this clonotype: A much larger clone differs by one base, so this may be a read error. The J gene is TRBJ1-1, the V gene TRBV7-2; no clear D gene. The CDR3 runs to 13 residues. Germline CDR1 is SGHTA and CDR2 is FQGNSA. Trimming took off 8 bases at V and 4 bases at J, with 14 bases between the two ends. CDR3 protein: CASGHPPRTEAFF. CDR3 DNA: TGTGCCAGCGGCCACCCCCCGCGCACTGAAGCTTTCTTT. Based on the CDR3 plus reference TRBV7-2 and TRBJ1-1, the full variable domain is GAGVSQSPSNKVTEKGKDVELRCDPISGHTALYWYRQSLGQGLEFLIYFQGNSAPDKSGLPSDRFSAERTGGSVSTLTIQRTQQEDSAVYLCASGHPPRTEAFFGQGTRLTVV.

The sample holds many counts of this clonotype. The rearrangement links TRBV12-3 or TRBV12-4 to TRBJ1-6; 10 nucleotides align to TRBD1. This CDR3 has 19 residues. V trimming: 3 bases; J trimming: 1 base; junction bases outside the gene matches: 9. The CDR3 protein is CASSFKGPGQGSYNSPLHF. CDR3 nucleotides: TGTGCCAGCAGTTTTAAGGGTCCGGGACAGGGGTCCTATAATTCACCCCTCCACTTT.

This clonotype was observed a handful of times. The V gene is TRBV28, the J gene TRBJ1-5, with a possible D match to TRBD1 (5 bases). V was trimmed by 3 bases and J by 8 bases, leaving 14 bases between them. The CDR3 runs to 14 residues. Germline values: CDR1 MDHEN, CDR2 SYDVKM. CDR3 region: CASSFLQAREPQHF. In nucleotides, the CDR3 is TGTGCCAGCAGTTTCCTACAGGCTAGAGAGCCCCAGCATTTT.

The rearrangement links TRBV5-5 to TRBJ2-3; D may correspond to TRBD1 or TRBD2 (5 bases each). V was clipped by 2 bases and J by 0 bases, with 10 bases between them. Germline V gene lookup returns CDR1 SGHKS and CDR2 YYEKEE (reference sequence). The CDR3 loop spans 15 amino acids. This CDR3 is CASSFGTASTDTQYF. CDR3 bases: TGTGCCAGCAGCTTTGGGACCGCGAGCACAGATACGCAGTATTTT.

With regard to this clonotype: This may arise from a read error, as a much more abundant clone is one base away. The DNA of the CDR3 is TGTGCCAGCAGCACGGGCCCTGGGGGGGGCTACACCTTC. Its protein is CASSTGPGGGYTF. The genes are TRBV7-2 and TRBJ2-7; maybe TRBD1 (5 bases). Near its end, the DNA agrees better with TRBJ1-2, so the J call may be wrong. This CDR3 spans 13 amino acids. Germline values: CDR1 SGHTA, CDR2 FQGNSA.

This clonotype was counted many times. The J gene is TRBJ2-7, the V gene TRBV7-2; 10 bases line up with TRBD2. Germline CDR1 is SGHTA and CDR2 is FQGNSA. V trimming: 0 bases; J trimming: 3 bases; junction bases outside the gene matches: 5. This CDR3 has 16 residues. Here the CDR3 DNA reads TGTGCCAGCAGCTTAGCGTCGCTAGCGGGGGTCTACGAGCAGTACTTC. This translates into CASSLASLAGVYEQYF. The variable domain in full, with the rest retrieved from reference TRBV7-2 and TRBJ2-7, is GAGVSQSPSNKVTEKGKDVELRCDPISGHTALYWYRQSLGQGLEFLIYFQGNSAPDKSGLPSDRFSAERTGGSVSTLTIQRTQQEDSAVYLCASSLASLAGVYEQYFGPGTRLTVT.

Many counts were recorded for this clonotype. V is TRBV20-1 and J is TRBJ1-3; a weak D match, TRBD1 (5 bases). Germline V gives CDR1 DFQATT, CDR2 SNEGSKA (reference sequence). The germline V and J ends were trimmed by 0 bases and 2 bases, with 23 bases remaining between them. This CDR3 has 19 residues. CDR3 protein: CSARDYRRSTGKTGNTIYF. CDR3 sequence (DNA): TGCAGTGCTAGAGATTATCGCCGGTCCACAGGAAAAACTGGAAACACCATATATTTT.

The chain carries TRBV19 and TRBJ1-5; D possibly corresponds to TRBD1 (5 bases). CDR1 is LNHDA and CDR2 is SQIVND in the germline V gene (reference sequence). V shed 2 bases and J shed 12 bases, with 20 bases lying between them. CDR3 length: 15 residues. The CDR3 DNA sequence: TGTGCCAGTAGTATATCTGGTCGGGGCGGAGGACGCCAGCATTTT. Translated: CASSISGRGGGRQHF. The variable domain in full, with the rest retrieved from reference TRBV19 and TRBJ1-5, is DGGITQSPKYLFRKEGQNVTLSCEQNLNHDAMYWYRQDPGQGLRLIYYSQIVNDFQKGDIAEGYSVSREKKESFPLTVTSAQKNPTAFYLCASSISGRGGGRQHFGDGTRLSIL.